This T cell receptor beta chain was identified in a study of cytotoxic CD8 clonotypes in ibrutinib-treated CLL. The method was immunoSEQ multiplex PCR; TCRdb's version includes in-frame clones alone and lacks a portion of them. The repertoire includes around 310,000 clones, 70% to 80% of them detected once, and about 6.7% sits in the top ten. The V and J ends lost 1 base and 4 bases respectively, with 13 bases between them. Germline values: CDR1 SGHTA, CDR2 FQGNSA. CDR3 length: 15 residues. The sample holds a few counts of this clone. The sample in question was PBMCs, obtained before ibrutinib treatment. This sequence joins TRBV7-2 and TRBJ1-1, with a weak D call TRBD1 (6 bases). This receptor was taken from a human donor with chronic lymphocytic leukemia. The CDR3 region is CASSLDQGMSTEAFF. In nucleotides, the CDR3 is TGTGCCAGCAGCTTAGACCAGGGGATGAGCACTGAAGCTTTCTTT.